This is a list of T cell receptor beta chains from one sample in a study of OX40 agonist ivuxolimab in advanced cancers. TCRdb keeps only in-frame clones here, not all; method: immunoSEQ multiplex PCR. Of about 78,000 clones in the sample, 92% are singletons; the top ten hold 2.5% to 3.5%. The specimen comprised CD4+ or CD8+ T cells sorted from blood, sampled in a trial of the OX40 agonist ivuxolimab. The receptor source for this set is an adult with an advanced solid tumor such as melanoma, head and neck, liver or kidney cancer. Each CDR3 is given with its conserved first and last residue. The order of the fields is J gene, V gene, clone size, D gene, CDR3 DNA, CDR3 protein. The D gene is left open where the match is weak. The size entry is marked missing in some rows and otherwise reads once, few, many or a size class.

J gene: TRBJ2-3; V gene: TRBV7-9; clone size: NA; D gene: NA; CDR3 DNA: TGTGCCAGCAGCTTAGATGGAGTTCGCACAGATACGCAGTATTTT; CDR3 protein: CASSLDGVRTDTQYF
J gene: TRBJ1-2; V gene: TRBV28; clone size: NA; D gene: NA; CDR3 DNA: TGTGCCAGCAGTCCGGGGGGAACAGGGAATGGCTACACCTTC; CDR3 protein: CASSPGGTGNGYTF
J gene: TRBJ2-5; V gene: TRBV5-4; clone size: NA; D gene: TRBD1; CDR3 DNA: TGTGCCAGCAGCGGACAGGGAGGAGAGACCCAGTACTTC; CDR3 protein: CASSGQGGETQYF
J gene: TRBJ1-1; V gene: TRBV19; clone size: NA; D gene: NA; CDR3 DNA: TGTGCCAGTAGTCCCACGGCCGCGACTGAAGCTTTCTTT; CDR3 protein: CASSPTAATEAFF
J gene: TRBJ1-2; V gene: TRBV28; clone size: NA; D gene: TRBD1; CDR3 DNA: TGTGCCAGCGGCCGGGGGACAGAGATACCATATGGCTACACCTTC; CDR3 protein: CASGRGTEIPYGYTF
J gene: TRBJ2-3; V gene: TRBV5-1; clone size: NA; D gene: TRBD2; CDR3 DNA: TGCGCCAGCAGCTTGGAACGGGGGGGAGATACGCAGTATTTT; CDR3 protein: CASSLERGGDTQYF
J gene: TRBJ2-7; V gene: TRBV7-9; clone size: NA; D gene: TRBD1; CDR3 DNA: TGTGCCAGCAGCAGGGGACAGGGAACCTACTCCTACGAGCAGTACTTC; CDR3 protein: CASSRGQGTYSYEQYF
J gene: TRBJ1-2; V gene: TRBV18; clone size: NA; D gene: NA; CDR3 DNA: TGTGCCAGCTCCTCAGGACAGAACTATGGCTACACCTTC; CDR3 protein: CASSSGQNYGYTF
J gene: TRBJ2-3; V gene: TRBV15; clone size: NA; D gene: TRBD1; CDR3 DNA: TGTGCCACCAGCAGGGCTGGGGACAGAGTTTTCACAGATACGCAGTATTTT; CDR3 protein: CATSRAGDRVFTDTQYF
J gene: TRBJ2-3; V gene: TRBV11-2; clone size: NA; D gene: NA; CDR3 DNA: TGTGCCAGCAGCTTAGGAGGGAATCGCCCAGATACGCAGTATTTT; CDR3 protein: CASSLGGNRPDTQYF
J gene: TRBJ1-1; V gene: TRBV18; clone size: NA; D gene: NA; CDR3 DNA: TGTGCCAGCTCAACGAACTGGGCCGCGAACACTGAAGCTTTCTTT; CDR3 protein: CASSTNWAANTEAFF
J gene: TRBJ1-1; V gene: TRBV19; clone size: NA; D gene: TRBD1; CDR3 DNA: TGTGCCAGTAGTACCCCAGGGGGGACAGTTGAAGCTTTCTTT; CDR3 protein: CASSTPGGTVEAFF
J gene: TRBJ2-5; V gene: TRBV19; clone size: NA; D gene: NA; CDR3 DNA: TGTGCCAGTAGTAACGGGATAGTGGAGACCCAGTACTTC; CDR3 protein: CASSNGIVETQYF
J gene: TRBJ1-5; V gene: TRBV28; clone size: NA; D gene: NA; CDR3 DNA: TGTGCGGTGCCGGGAGGGTTCAATCAGCCCCAGCATTTT; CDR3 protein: CAVPGGFNQPQHF
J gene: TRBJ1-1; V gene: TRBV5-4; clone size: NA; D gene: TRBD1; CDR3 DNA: TGTGCCAGCAGCTTGGAAACAGGGGGCTCTGAAGCTTTCTTT; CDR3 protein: CASSLETGGSEAFF
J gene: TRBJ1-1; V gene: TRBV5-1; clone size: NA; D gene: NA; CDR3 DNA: TGCGCCAGCAGCTCGGCAGGGTTGATATCTGAAGCTTTCTTT; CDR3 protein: CASSSAGLISEAFF
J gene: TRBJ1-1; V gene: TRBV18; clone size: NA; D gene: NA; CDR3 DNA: TGTGCCAGCTCTCAGGCGGTCAAGAACACTGAAGCTTTCTTT; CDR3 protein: CASSQAVKNTEAFF
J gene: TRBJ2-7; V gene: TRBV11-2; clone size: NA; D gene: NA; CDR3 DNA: TGTGCCAGCAGCTTAGGCCACTGGGGCAGCAACTACGAGCAGTACTTC; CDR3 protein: CASSLGHWGSNYEQYF
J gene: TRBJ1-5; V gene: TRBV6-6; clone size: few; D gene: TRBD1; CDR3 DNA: TGTGCCAGCAGGGACAGGGAACAGCCCCAGCATTTT; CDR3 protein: CASRDREQPQHF
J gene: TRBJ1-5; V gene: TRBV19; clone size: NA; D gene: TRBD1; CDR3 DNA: TGTGCCAGTAGCGACAGGGGGCAACAGCCCCAGCATTTT; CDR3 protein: CASSDRGQQPQHF
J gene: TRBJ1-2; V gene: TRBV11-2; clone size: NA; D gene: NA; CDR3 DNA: TGTGCCAGCACCCCGCGGCCGGGATATAACTATGGCTACACCTTC; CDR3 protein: CASTPRPGYNYGYTF
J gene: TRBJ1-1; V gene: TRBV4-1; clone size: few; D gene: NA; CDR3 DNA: TGCGCCAGCAGCTCTCCCCGTGGCAACATGAACACTGAAGCTTTCTTT; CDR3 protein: CASSSPRGNMNTEAFF
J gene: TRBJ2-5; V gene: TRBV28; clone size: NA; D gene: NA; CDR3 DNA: TGTGCCAGCAGTTTAAACAGGGGAGGAAGGGAGACCCAGTACTTC; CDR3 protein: CASSLNRGGRETQYF
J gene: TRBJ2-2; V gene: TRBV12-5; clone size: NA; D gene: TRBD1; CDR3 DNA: TGTGCTAGTGGCCCGCCTTTCCCCGGGACAGGACGCACCGGGGAGCTGTTTTTT; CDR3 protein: CASGPPFPGTGRTGELFF